These T cell receptor beta chains were read from a single sample in a study of Ad26.COV2.S vaccination and SARS-CoV-2 variants. Clones were read by immunoSEQ multiplex PCR, and TCRdb kept only the in-frame ones, dropping some. The data show about 400,000 clones, approximately 91% seen once. Sample: peripheral blood, taken in a trial of Ad26.COV2.S vaccine versus placebo. The origin of the receptors is a person between 18 and 65 years old who received the Ad26.COV2.S COVID-19 vaccine or a placebo. CDR3s include the opening cysteine and the closing phenylalanine or tryptophan. The D gene is left open where the match is weak. Only part of the rows carry a size: once, few, many, or a class if the clone is expanded.

clone size	D gene	V gene	J gene	CDR3 protein	CDR3 DNA
.	TRBD1	TRBV30	TRBJ1-1	CACSRDRGYTEAFF	TGTGCCTGTTCCCGGGACAGGGGTTACACTGAAGCTTTCTTT
.	TRBD1	TRBV7-9	TRBJ1-1	CASSAGQVEAFF	TGTGCCAGCAGCGCCGGACAGGTGGAAGCTTTCTTT
.	TRBD2	TRBV11-3	TRBJ2-3	CASSRGLVSTDTQYF	TGTGCCAGCAGCCGCGGACTAGTCAGCACAGATACGCAGTATTTT
.	.	TRBV3-1/TRBV3-2	TRBJ2-5	CASSPGMADAQYF	TGTGCCAGCAGCCCGGGGATGGCAGATGCCCAGTACTTC
once	TRBD1	TRBV5-4	TRBJ2-7	CASSSSRQGGPYEQYF	TGTGCCAGCAGCTCCTCCCGACAGGGGGGCCCCTACGAGCAGTACTTC
.	.	TRBV13	TRBJ2-3	CATSETDTQYF	TGTGCCACCTCAGAGACAGATACGCAGTATTTT
.	.	TRBV7-3	TRBJ1-2	CASSPGGYGYTF	TGTGCCAGCAGCCCAGGAGGTTATGGCTACACCTTC
.	.	TRBV2	TRBJ1-1	CASTQLSTEAFF	TGTGCCAGCACCCAACTGAGCACTGAAGCTTTCTTT
.	.	TRBV27	TRBJ2-1	CASSPGARRSYNEQFF	TGTGCCAGCAGCCCCGGGGCCAGGCGATCCTACAATGAGCAGTTCTTC
.	.	TRBV5-1	TRBJ1-3	CASSPQVSSGNTIYF	TGCGCCAGCAGCCCACAGGTTAGCTCTGGAAACACCATATATTTT